These T cell receptor beta chains were read from a single sample in a study of blood T cell repertoires in COVID-19. Using immunoSEQ multiplex PCR, the repertoire was profiled, and TCRdb retains in-frame clones only, with some absent. This sample has approximately 260,000 clones, with around 84% found just once. Sequenced material: PBMCs or T cells enriched from blood (not recorded which). The receptors here all came from a man aged 25-40 years with acute COVID-19. CDR3s include the opening cysteine and the closing phenylalanine or tryptophan. The D gene is left open where the match is weak. Only part of the rows carry a size: once, few, many, or a class if the clone is expanded.

>.|TRBD2|TRBJ2-2|TRBV18
TGTGCCAGCTCAACCCGGACTAGCGGTACCACCGGGGAGCTGTTTTTT
CASSTRTSGTTGELFF
>.|.|TRBJ1-2|TRBV5-1
TGCGCCAGCAGCTTACCCGGGGGTGGCTACACCTTC
CASSLPGGGYTF
>.|.|TRBJ1-2|TRBV10-2
TGCGCCAGCAGTGAGAACAGGGTTGGCGGCTACACCTTC
CASSENRVGGYTF
>.|TRBD2|TRBJ2-3|TRBV9
TGTGCCAGCAGCGAGAGCGGGGGGTTGTTTGGAGATACGCAGTATTTT
CASSESGGLFGDTQYF
>.|.|TRBJ1-1|TRBV5-1
TGCGCCAGCAGCCTGCCAGGGGTAGGGAACACTGAAGCTTTCTTT
CASSLPGVGNTEAFF
>.|.|TRBJ2-7|TRBV7-9
TGTGCCAGCAGCTTCCAGGGTAGGGAATTCTTC
CASSFQGREFF
>.|TRBD1|TRBJ2-5|TRBV7-9
TGTGCCAGCAGCGGCAGGGGGCGAGAGACCCAGTACTTC
CASSGRGRETQYF
>.|.|TRBJ2-1|TRBV7-9
TGTGCCAGCAGCTTACCTAGCTTGGAGCAGTTCTTC
CASSLPSLEQFF
>.|TRBD1|TRBJ2-1|TRBV2
TGTGCCAGCAGTCGACAGGGCGGATGGGGGAATGAGCAGTTCTTC
CASSRQGGWGNEQFF
>.|.|TRBJ1-2|TRBV10-3
TGTGCCATCAGTGAGACCGGGGTATATGGCTACACCTTC
CAISETGVYGYTF
>.|.|TRBJ2-3|TRBV11-2
TGTGCCAGCAGTCCCGCGAGTCAGCGGAACACAGATACGCAGTATTTT
CASSPASQRNTDTQYF
>few|.|TRBJ1-5|TRBV7-9
TGTGCCAGCAGCCCCCTAGGTCAGCCCCAGCATTTT
CASSPLGQPQHF
>.|.|TRBJ1-1|TRBV11-2
TGTGCCAGCAGCTTAGGCAGGGGGAACACTGAAGCTTTCTTT
CASSLGRGNTEAFF
>.|.|TRBJ1-3|TRBV5-8
TGTGCCAGCAGCCCTGGTGGGAGCTCTGGAAACACCATATATTTT
CASSPGGSSGNTIYF